A single sample is the source of the 29 T cell receptor beta chains below, sequenced in a study of T cells in Graves' hyperthyroidism and ophthalmopathy. Amplification targeted TCR beta CDR3 regions from RNA transcripts. The HTBI primer set was used in a first-round RT-PCR of the TCR CDR3. TCRdb called the multiplex PCR reads again in MiXCR, with one record for every CDR3 protein. The sample carries roughly 200,000 distinct CDR3 sequences, less than 20% recorded once. The sequencing sample was made of blood. Every receptor here comes from a woman between 50 and 59 years old with Graves' hyperthyroidism.

This clonotype was counted at least ten times. The CDR3: CAWSAGQAISPLHF. The CDR3 bases are TGTGCCTGGAGTGCAGGACAAGCTATTTCACCCCTCCACTTT. J is TRBJ1-6 and V is TRBV30; D may be TRBD1 (5 bases). CDR1 and CDR2 (germline): GTSNPN, SVGIG (reference sequence). Deletions cut 1 base from V and 9 bases from J, with 13 bases between. This CDR3 has 14 amino acids. Drawing the rest from reference TRBV30 and TRBJ1-6, the complete variable domain is SQTIHQWPATLVQPVGSPLSLECTVEGTSNPNLYWYRQAAGRGLQLLFYSVGIGQISSEVPQNLSASRPQDRQFILSSKKLLLSDSGFYLCAWSAGQAISPLHFGNGTRLTVT.

The rearrangement joins TRBV9 to TRBJ2-2; D tentatively fits TRBD1 or TRBD2 (6 bases each). The V end lost 6 bases, the J end lost 5 bases, and 14 bases lay between the germline ends. Germline values: CDR1 SGDLS, CDR2 YYNGEE. This CDR3 spans 14 amino acids. The CDR3 is CASTGAVWTGELFF. CDR3 sequence (DNA): TGTGCCAGCACGGGGGCCGTTTGGACCGGGGAGCTGTTTTTT. Variable domain in full (rest from reference TRBV9 and TRBJ2-2): DSGVTQTPKHLITATGQRVTLRCSPRSGDLSVYWYQQSLDQGLQFLIQYYNGEERAKGNILERFSAQQFPDLHSELNLSSLELGDSALYFCASTGAVWTGELFFGEGSRLTVL.

Many counts were recorded for this clonotype. The chain has TRBV5-1 and TRBJ2-1; 9 bases agree with TRBD2. The trim removed 1 base at V and 9 bases at J, leaving 8 bases unmatched. Germline V lookup: CDR1 SGHRS, CDR2 YFSETQ. The CDR3 is 15 residues long. CDR3: CASSLSSGTGGEQFF. The CDR3 DNA reads as TGCGCCAGCAGCTTGTCTAGCGGGACGGGAGGTGAGCAGTTCTTC.

This clonotype was counted at least ten times. The chain links TRBV27 to TRBJ2-7; TRBD2 aligns across 9 bases. After removal of 10 bases from V and 6 bases from J, the junction contained 22 bases not matched to a gene. This CDR3 has 17 residues. Germline lookup yields CDR1 MNHEY and CDR2 SMNVEV (reference sequence). CDR3 protein: CAIDGGSDLTSGFEQYF. The CDR3 DNA follows: TGTGCCATCGACGGAGGGTCCGATTTGACTAGCGGCTTCGAGCAGTACTTC.

This clonotype was detected only a few times. V is TRBV24-1 and J is TRBJ1-2; TRBD1 matches 7 bases. This CDR3 has 15 amino acids. Germline values: CDR1 KGHDR, CDR2 SFDVKD. Trimming at V came to 3 bases and at J to 5 bases, leaving 8 bases not matched to a gene. CDR3: CATSDATGTAYGYTF. In nucleotides, the CDR3 is TGTGCCACCAGTGATGCAACCGGGACAGCGTATGGCTACACCTTC.

This chain uses TRBV7-3 with TRBJ2-7, with D possibly being TRBD2 (6 bases). This CDR3 has 14 amino acids. Trimming pared 0 bases from V and 5 bases from J, leaving 11 bases between. CDR1 and CDR2 from the germline V gene are SGHTA and FQGTGA. This CDR3 reads CASSLTPGRNEQYF. The CDR3 coding sequence is TGTGCCAGCAGCTTAACACCGGGGAGGAACGAGCAGTACTTC.

This clonotype was recorded many times. The chain joins TRBV7-8 to TRBJ1-6; D unclear. The CDR3 runs to 16 residues. The V end lost 1 base, the J end lost 10 bases, and 17 bases lay between the germline ends. The germline V gene has CDR1 SGHVS and CDR2 FQNEAQ. CDR3 DNA sequence: TGTGCCAGCAGCTTAGGGCCCCGGGTTGAACGGTCACCCCTCCACTTT. Amino acid sequence: CASSLGPRVERSPLHF.

There are many counts of this clonotype. The chain joins TRBV12-3 or TRBV12-4 to TRBJ2-2, with a possible D match to TRBD1 (6 bases). This CDR3 has 16 residues. Deletions cut 3 bases from V and 4 bases from J, with 15 bases between. The CDR3 nucleotides are TGTGCCAGCAGTTTCGGGACACGGATGGTCACCGGGGAGCTGTTTTTT. Protein sequence: CASSFGTRMVTGELFF.

The table lists this clonotype with a few counts. The V and J genes are TRBV20-1 and TRBJ1-2, with 8 bases that match TRBD1. This CDR3 region has 14 residues. Trimming removed 6 bases from V and 3 bases from J; junction bases left unmatched: 9. The germline V gene has CDR1 DFQATT and CDR2 SNEGSKA (reference sequence). CDR3 nucleotides: TGCAGTGCCGGGACAGGCCCTCTCCACTATGGCTACACCTTC. Its protein is CSAGTGPLHYGYTF.

This clonotype was counted ten times or more. This chain links TRBV5-1 with TRBJ2-1; TRBD2 aligns across 9 bases. Trimming removed 3 bases from V and 6 bases from J; junction bases left unmatched: 10. Germline V gene data show CDR1 as SGHRS and CDR2 as YFSETQ. CDR3 length: 16 amino acids. The CDR3, as DNA: TGCGCCAGCAGCTCGGGAGGTAGCGGGAGCTTCAATGAGCAGTTCTTC. Protein product: CASSSGGSGSFNEQFF.

This clonotype was recorded a few times. The rearrangement links TRBV19 to TRBJ1-5; possible D gene TRBD1, 6 bases. Germline V gene lookup returns CDR1 LNHDA and CDR2 SQIVND (reference sequence). V was clipped by 10 bases and J by 0 bases, with 16 bases between them. This CDR3 comprises 15 residues. This chain's CDR3 is CATSITGFSNQPQHF. The CDR3 region has the DNA TGTGCCACCTCGATCACAGGGTTTAGCAATCAGCCCCAGCATTTT.

This clonotype was found a few times. The chain uses TRBV4-1 and TRBJ1-6; a weak D match, TRBD1 (5 bases). V lost 0 bases to trimming and J lost 0 bases, with 15 bases between them. The CDR3 loop spans 19 amino acids. Germline V gene data show CDR1 as MGHRA and CDR2 as YSYEKL. CDR3 bases: TGCGCCAGCAGCCAAGATGGGGCAGGCCCCAGCTCCTATAATTCACCCCTCCACTTT. This translates into CASSQDGAGPSSYNSPLHF.

A word on this clonotype: A much more abundant neighbour one base away suggests this may be a read error. V and J are TRBV2 and TRBJ2-7; 7 bases are shared with TRBD2. CDR1 and CDR2 from the germline V gene are SNHLY and FYNNEI. The CDR3 is made up of 14 amino acids. In nucleotides, the CDR3 is TGTGCCGGCAGTGACTCGACTAGCAGCTACGAGCAGTACTTC. It specifies CAGSDSTSSYEQYF.

This clonotype was picked up many times. This chain connects TRBV6-2 or TRBV6-3 to TRBJ2-3; 7 bases agree with TRBD1. Germline loops: CDR1 MNHEY, CDR2 SVGEGT. Trimming cost V 1 base and J 6 bases; bases outside gene matches: 16. The CDR3 contains 18 residues. CDR3 coding DNA: TGTGCCAGCAGTTACTATGTTTCCGGGACAGAGTTTACGGATACGCAGTATTTT. Amino acid sequence: CASSYYVSGTEFTDTQYF.

This clonotype was counted between two and nine times. The gene calls are TRBV18 and TRBJ1-3; D is undetermined. The length of the CDR3 is 16 residues. The ends were cut back, 4 bases at V and 0 bases at J, with 13 bases in the middle. Germline V gives CDR1 KGHSH, CDR2 LQKENI. The CDR3 loop is CASSHLKGHSGNTIYF. The CDR3 region has the DNA TGTGCCAGCTCACATCTTAAGGGCCACTCTGGAAACACCATATATTTT.

Ten or more counts support this clonotype. The J gene is TRBJ1-2, the V gene TRBV11-2; perhaps TRBD1 as D (5 bases). The germline gives CDR1 SGHAT, CDR2 FQNNGV. Trimming shortened V by 0 bases and J by 4 bases, and 9 bases separated the two germline ends. The CDR3 is made up of 14 amino acids. CDR3 coding DNA: TGTGCCAGCAGCTTAGAAGGCGGGGGCTATGGCTACACCTTC. Its translation is CASSLEGGGYGYTF.

The chain is built from TRBV5-4 and TRBJ1-6; TRBD1 aligns across 8 bases. This CDR3 has 16 residues. With V trimmed by 4 bases and J by 10 bases, 13 bases remained unmatched. Germline loops: CDR1 SGHNT, CDR2 YYREEE (reference sequence). The CDR3 sequence: CASSPGQGSSGSPLHF. The CDR3 coding sequence is TGTGCCAGCAGCCCCGGACAGGGAAGTTCGGGATCACCCCTCCACTTT.

Notes on this clonotype: A much larger clone differs from this one at a single base, so this may be a read error. The chain links TRBV29-1 to TRBJ2-3; 11 bases are a match to TRBD2. The germline V gene encodes CDR1 SQVTM and CDR2 ANQGSEA. The CDR3 extends over 14 amino acids. CDR3 in DNA: TGCAGCGTTGGGACTAGCGGGTTCACAGGTACGCAGTATTTT. Residues: CSVGTSGFTGTQYF.

This clonotype came up a few times. The chain couples TRBV29-1 to TRBJ1-3; no clear D gene. Trimming left V 2 bases short and J 4 bases short, with 6 bases between. Germline lookup yields CDR1 SQVTM and CDR2 ANQGSEA. The CDR3 is 12 amino acids. In DNA form, the CDR3 reads TGCAGCGTTGAACATAGCGGAAACACCATATATTTT. This codes for CSVEHSGNTIYF.

This clonotype was seen at least ten times. The chain carries TRBV20-1 and TRBJ1-1; D not certain. Deletions cut 0 bases from V and 1 base from J, with 15 bases between. The CDR3 runs 16 residues. Germline V lookup: CDR1 DFQATT, CDR2 SNEGSKA (reference sequence). CDR3 DNA sequence: TGCAGTGCTAGAGATCGGGCCGTGGTGAAGAACACTGAAGCTTTCTTT. This encodes CSARDRAVVKNTEAFF.

This clonotype was seen ten or more times. V gene TRBV20-1 combines with J gene TRBJ2-5, with 7 nucleotides matching TRBD1. V dropped 0 bases and J dropped 5; count of bases not matched to a gene: 9. The CDR3 contains 15 residues. The V gene's germline CDR1 is DFQATT and CDR2 SNEGSKA (reference sequence). The CDR3 loop is CSARDGQATGETQYF. The CDR3 region has the DNA TGCAGTGCTAGAGATGGACAGGCAACGGGGGAGACCCAGTACTTC.

In its sample, this clonotype ranks as medium-sized. The chain links TRBV11-2 to TRBJ2-1; 9 bases agree with TRBD1. The V and J ends lost 3 bases and 9 bases, in that order; junction bases with no gene match: 9. In germline, CDR1 is SGHAT, CDR2 FQNNGV. The CDR3 runs 15 residues. CDR3 residues: CASSFQQGAGFEQFF. The CDR3 coding sequence is TGTGCCAGCAGCTTTCAACAGGGGGCCGGTTTTGAGCAGTTCTTC. The full variable domain, its missing parts supplied by reference TRBV11-2 and TRBJ2-1, is EAGVAQSPRYKIIEKRQSVAFWCNPISGHATLYWYQQILGQGPKLLIQFQNNGVVDDSQLPKDRFSAERLKGVDSTLKIQPAKLEDSAVYLCASSFQQGAGFEQFFGPGTRLTVL.

This clonotype was observed many times. The V gene is TRBV29-1, the J gene TRBJ2-7; 11 bases map to TRBD2. The CDR3 has 12 amino acids. J lost 11 bases, V lost 0 bases, and 3 bases had no gene match. Germline V gene sequence: CDR1 SQVTM, CDR2 ANQGSEA. CDR3 DNA sequence: TGCAGCGTTGAAGATGAACTAGCGGGGGAGTACTTC. Amino acids: CSVEDELAGEYF.

The sample holds many counts of this clonotype. The chain carries TRBV10-3 and TRBJ2-5, with TRBD2 matching over 8 bases. CDR1 and CDR2 from the germline V gene are ENHRY and SYGVKD. The CDR3 covers 14 residues. Trimming cost V 6 bases and J 1 base; bases outside gene matches: 4. The CDR3 sequence is CAISLGTSQETQYF. The CDR3 DNA sequence: TGTGCCATCAGCCTTGGGACTAGCCAAGAGACCCAGTACTTC.

The rearrangement joins TRBV11-2 to TRBJ2-3; weak D call: TRBD2 (6 bases). The V end was cut by 5 bases, the J end by 6 bases, with 15 bases between. The CDR3 has 14 amino acids. Germline lookup yields CDR1 SGHAT and CDR2 FQNNGV. The CDR3, as DNA: TGTGCCAGCAGCCGGACGGGAGTGGAGGATACGCAGTATTTT. Translation: CASSRTGVEDTQYF. The variable domain in full, completed from reference TRBV11-2 and TRBJ2-3, reads EAGVAQSPRYKIIEKRQSVAFWCNPISGHATLYWYQQILGQGPKLLIQFQNNGVVDDSQLPKDRFSAERLKGVDSTLKIQPAKLEDSAVYLCASSRTGVEDTQYFGPGTRLTVL.

This clonotype was seen only a few times. This chain connects TRBV29-1 to TRBJ2-2, with D possibly being TRBD1 (5 bases). Between the trimmed V and J ends, which lost 7 bases and 1 base, there was a span of 13 bases. The germline CDR1 and CDR2 sequences are SQVTM and ANQGSEA. The CDR3 has 14 residues. The chain's CDR3 is CSAFQGMNTGELFF. CDR3 nucleotides: TGCAGCGCATTCCAGGGCATGAACACCGGGGAGCTGTTTTTT.

The DNA of the CDR3 is TGTGCCAGCAGCCAAACTAGCGGGGCCTACAATGAGCAGTTCTTC. As protein: CASSQTSGAYNEQFF. This rearrangement joins TRBV3-1 to TRBJ2-1; 10 positions agree with TRBD2. This CDR3 has 15 amino acids. V dropped 2 bases and J dropped 2; count of bases not matched to a gene: 0. In germline, CDR1 is LGHDT, CDR2 YNNKEL (reference sequence).

This clonotype was counted at least ten times. The chain carries TRBV5-8 and TRBJ2-3; perhaps TRBD1 as D (6 bases). Per the germline V gene, CDR1 is SGHTS and CDR2 is YDEGEE. The CDR3 spans 16 residues. V was shortened by 1 base and J by 3 bases, with 15 bases between the two germline ends. The CDR3 loop is CASSLTGAQGTDTQYF. CDR3 nucleotide sequence: TGTGCCAGCAGCTTGACTGGGGCACAGGGTACAGATACGCAGTATTTT.

The table lists this clonotype with many counts. The CDR3 here is CSAADLSYSYNEQFF. The CDR3 bases are TGCAGTGCTGCCGACCTTAGTTACTCCTACAATGAGCAGTTCTTC. The rearrangement joins TRBV20-1 to TRBJ2-1; no definite D call. Between the trimmed V and J ends, which lost 5 bases and 0 bases, there was a span of 14 bases. Per the germline V gene, CDR1 is DFQATT and CDR2 is SNEGSKA (reference sequence). The CDR3 spans 15 residues.